This T cell receptor beta chain stems from a study of T cell responses to AZD1222 COVID-19 vaccine. Some second doses came at about 4 weeks and others at about 12 weeks; these were pooled. Germline CDR1 is LNHDA and CDR2 is SQIVND (reference sequence). V was cut by 7 bases and J by 7 bases, with 11 bases left in between. The CDR3 is 12 residues long. Sequenced by immunoSEQ multiplex PCR; TCRdb stores in-frame clones only, minus some. This table has some 130,000 clones, about 93% appearing once. This TCR derives from an adult who received the AZD1222 COVID-19 vaccine. The sample here was peripheral blood, taken 28 days after the second AZD1222 dose. This chain uses TRBV19 with TRBJ1-5; D gene unclear. The CDR3, as DNA: TGTGCCAGTACATCGGGGAGCCAGCCCCAGCATTTT. Translation: CASTSGSQPQHF.